The T cell receptor (beta chain) described here comes from a study of early T cells in non-severe SARS-CoV-2 infection. Across the study: Bulk RNA from unsorted whole blood was sequenced; chains were unpaired.

To note about this clonotype: Its antigen is undetermined.

Findings and limits, study-wide: Matching with VDJdb favored anti-spike CD8 responses (missing private and CD4 specificities).

J gave up 0 bases and V 0 bases, and 7 bases lay outside the gene matches. Germline CDR1 reads SGHVS; CDR2 reads FNYEAQ. The length of the CDR3 is 19 residues. Molecules of cDNA were individually given unique molecular identifiers that were attached to them. MiXCR, run by TCRdb on the 5' RACE reads, gives a single entry per CDR3 protein. Here the sample spans around 33,000 distinct CDR3 sequences, approximately 4.6% being singletons. Sequencing used whole blood. The genes are TRBV7-6 and TRBJ2-1; 11 bases fit TRBD2. The TCR originated in an adult who was a healthcare worker with PCR-confirmed SARS-CoV-2 infection or an uninfected control (not recorded which). In DNA form, the CDR3 reads TGTGCCAGCAGCTTAGCGCTGGTAGCGGGGGGGAGCTCCTACAATGAGCAGTTCTTC. Translated: CASSLALVAGGSSYNEQFF.